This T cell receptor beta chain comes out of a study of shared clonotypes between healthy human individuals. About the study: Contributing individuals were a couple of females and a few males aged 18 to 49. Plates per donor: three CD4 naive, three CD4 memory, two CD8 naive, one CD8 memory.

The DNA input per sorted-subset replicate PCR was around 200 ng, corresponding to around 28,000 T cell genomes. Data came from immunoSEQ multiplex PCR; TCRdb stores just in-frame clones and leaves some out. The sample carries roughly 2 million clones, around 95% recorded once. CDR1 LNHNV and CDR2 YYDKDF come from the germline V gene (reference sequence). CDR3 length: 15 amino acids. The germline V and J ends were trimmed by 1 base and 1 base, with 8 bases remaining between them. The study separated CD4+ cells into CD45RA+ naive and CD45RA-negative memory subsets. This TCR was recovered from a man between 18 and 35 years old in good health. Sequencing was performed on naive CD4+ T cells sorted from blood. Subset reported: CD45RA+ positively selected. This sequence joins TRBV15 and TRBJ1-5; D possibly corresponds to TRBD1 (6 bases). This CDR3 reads CATSRAQGSNQPQHF. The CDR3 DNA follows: TGTGCCACCAGCAGAGCCCAGGGGAGCAATCAGCCCCAGCATTTT.